This passage covers 3 T cell receptor beta chains from one sample sequenced in a study of siplizumab effects on memory and regulatory T cells. Using immunoSEQ multiplex PCR, the repertoire was profiled, and TCRdb retains in-frame clones only, with some absent. The table records around 110,000 clones, around 94% of them present only once. The sample consisted of non-Treg CD4+ T cells sorted from blood. The origin of the receptors is a human donor in good health.

The rearrangement uses TRBV4-2 and TRBJ2-3; D tentatively reads TRBD1 or TRBD2 (6 bases each). V was trimmed by 5 bases and J by 6 bases, leaving 21 bases between them. CDR3 length equals 16 residues. The germline V gene has CDR1 LGHNA and CDR2 YNFKEQ. In DNA form, the CDR3 reads TGTGCCAGCAGCGACATGCGGGACACGACCTTGGATACGCAGTATTTT. It yields the protein CASSDMRDTTLDTQYF.

The chain combines TRBV19 with TRBJ2-1, with D maybe TRBD2 (5 bases). This CDR3 contains 15 residues. Trimming stripped 3 bases from V and 6 bases from J, with 15 bases between. Germline CDR1 LNHDA, CDR2 SQIVND (reference sequence). The DNA for the CDR3 is TGTGCCAGTAGTATCGGTCCGGGGAGCGGCAATGAGCAGTTCTTC. The encoded protein is CASSIGPGSGNEQFF.

The genes are TRBV10-3 and TRBJ1-3, with 7 nucleotides matching TRBD1. Trimming cost V 5 bases and J 2 bases; bases outside gene matches: 6. CDR1 ENHRY and CDR2 SYGVKD come from the germline V gene. CDR3 length: 15 residues. The CDR3 here is CAISTGDIAGNTIYF. The CDR3 nucleotides are TGTGCCATCAGTACAGGGGACATCGCTGGAAACACCATATATTTT.